This T cell receptor (beta chain) appears in the sequencing data of a study of shared clonotypes between healthy human individuals. The table came from immunoSEQ multiplex PCR; TCRdb's copy has only in-frame clones and leaves some out. Altogether just over 2,000,000 clones are present, 85% to 95% being singletons, with the ten largest covering roughly 0.13%. The CDR3 is 15 amino acids. Germline V gene lookup returns CDR1 ENHRY and CDR2 SYGVKD. Trimming shortened V by 3 bases and J by 0 bases, and 10 bases separated the two germline ends. The V and J genes are TRBV10-3 and TRBJ2-3; no reliable D call. The source is a man younger than 35 in good health. The sequencing sample was made of naive CD4+ T cells sorted from blood. This sample's subset: CD45RA+ positively selected. The CDR3 bases are TGTGCCATCAGTGAAGGTCACTCTAGCACAGATACGCAGTATTTT. It is translated as CAISEGHSSTDTQYF.